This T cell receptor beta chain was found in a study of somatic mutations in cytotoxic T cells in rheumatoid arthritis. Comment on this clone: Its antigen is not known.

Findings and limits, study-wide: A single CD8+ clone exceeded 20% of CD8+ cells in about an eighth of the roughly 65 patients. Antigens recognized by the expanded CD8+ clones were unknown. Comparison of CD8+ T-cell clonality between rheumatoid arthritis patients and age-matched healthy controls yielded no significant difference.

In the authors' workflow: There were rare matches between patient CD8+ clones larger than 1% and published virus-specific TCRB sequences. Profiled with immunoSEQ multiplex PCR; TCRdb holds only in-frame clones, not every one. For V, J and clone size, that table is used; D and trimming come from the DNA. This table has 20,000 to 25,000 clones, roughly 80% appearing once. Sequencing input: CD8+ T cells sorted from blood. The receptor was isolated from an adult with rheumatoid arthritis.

The CDR3 DNA is TGCGCCAGCAGCGGGGGGGGACTCAACACCGGGGAGCTGTTTTTT. Translated: CASSGGGLNTGELFF. V is TRBV5-1 and J is TRBJ2-2, with TRBD2 matching 7 bases. Germline lookup yields CDR1 SGHRS and CDR2 YFSETQ. This CDR3 has 15 amino acids. V lost 4 bases to trimming and J lost 2 bases; unmatched junction nucleotides: 5.